The sample holds a few counts of the clone carrying this TCR beta chain. TCRdb itself ran the 5' RACE reads through MiXCR, one entry per CDR3 protein. The data contain about 530,000 distinct CDR3 sequences, about a fifth of them singletons. V gave up 5 bases and J gave up 4 bases, with 15 bases separating them. The CDR3 has 14 residues. Looked up from germline, CDR1 is SEHNR and CDR2 is FQNEAQ (reference sequence). This sample was taken from a study of identical twins. The same sample was also used in a study of yellow fever vaccine responses in identical twins.

The rearrangement links TRBV7-9 to TRBJ2-7, with D perhaps matching TRBD2 (5 bases). Sequenced: CD4+ T cells sorted from blood. The sequence derives from a woman between 18 and 29 years old in good health. In nucleotides, the CDR3 is TGTGCCAGCAGCGCATCCGGGATACAATACGAGCAGTACTTC. Amino acids: CASSASGIQYEQYF.